The 10 T cell receptor beta chains below come from one sample, sequenced in a study of CD8+CD57+ T cells in acquired aplastic anemia. Profiles of TCR beta VDJ and CDR3 were generated from a genomic DNA template. TCRdb reanalysed the reads using MiXCR and keeps one entry per CDR3 protein. The sample contains about 100,000 distinct CDR3 sequences, roughly 51% of which appear only once. Input material: sorted CD4+, CD8+, or CD8+CD57+ T cells (not recorded which) from PBMCs. These receptors all come from a human donor in good health, serving as a control.

The rearrangement joins TRBV10-3 to TRBJ2-3; D call uncertain. The CDR3 covers 15 residues. The V gene lost 4 bases and the J gene lost 0 bases, with 11 bases spanning the gap. Germline V gene sequence: CDR1 ENHRY, CDR2 SYGVKD. Here the CDR3 reads CAISGLDGSTDTQYF. The DNA for the CDR3 is TGTGCCATCAGTGGCCTGGATGGGAGCACAGATACGCAGTATTTT.

This clonotype was seen more than once but under ten times. This chain connects TRBV7-9 to TRBJ1-2, with D possibly being TRBD1 (6 bases). Germline CDR1 is SEHNR and CDR2 is FQNEAQ (reference sequence). The CDR3 contains 12 residues. The ends were cut back, 7 bases at V and 4 bases at J, with 10 bases in the middle. CDR3 coding DNA: TGTGCCAGCACCAAGGGGGGCTATGGCTACACCTTC. It yields the protein CASTKGGYGYTF.

This clonotype was detected many times. CDR3 protein: CASSLGGGGTEAFF. Written as DNA, the CDR3 is TGTGCCAGCAGCCTCGGGGGGGGCGGCACTGAAGCTTTCTTT. This chain links TRBV7-3 with TRBJ1-1; D possibly corresponds to TRBD1 (6 bases). The CDR3 has 14 residues. Looked up from germline, CDR1 is SGHTA and CDR2 is FQGTGA. V was clipped by 5 bases and J by 4 bases, with 14 bases between them.

The genes are TRBV15 and TRBJ2-3, with no clear D. The CDR3 extends over 12 amino acids. V lost 1 base, J lost 5 bases, and 4 bases lay in between. The germline gives CDR1 LNHNV, CDR2 YYDKDF (reference sequence). The CDR3 DNA reads TGTGCCACCAGCAGAGTTCAAGATACGCAGTATTTT. This encodes CATSRVQDTQYF.

The V call is TRBV5-1, the J call TRBJ1-6; D unresolved. CDR1 and CDR2 from the germline V gene are SGHRS and YFSETQ. This CDR3 comprises 13 residues. V lost 0 bases and J 7 bases, leaving 5 bases between the germline ends. The CDR3 region has the DNA TGCGCCAGCAGCTTGGTTGGGAATTCACCCCTCCACTTT. Translated, it gives CASSLVGNSPLHF.

The rearrangement joins TRBV25-1 to TRBJ1-2; D gene uncertain. V was pared by 4 bases and J by 4 bases, with 13 bases between. The CDR3 extends over 14 amino acids. From germline, CDR1 is MGHDK and CDR2 SYGVNS. The CDR3 DNA reads as TGTGCCAGCAGTGGCGGGGTCAACGGCTATGGCTACACCTTC. This codes for CASSGGVNGYGYTF.

The V call is TRBV6-1, the J call TRBJ1-1, with D possibly TRBD1 on 5 matching bases. The germline gives CDR1 MNHNS, CDR2 SASEGT. Trimming cost V 4 bases and J 4 bases, with 16 bases left between them. The CDR3 extends over 15 amino acids. The DNA for the CDR3 is TGTGCCAGCAGTGCGGGGCCGGCGGTGAGCACTGAAGCTTTCTTT. The encoded protein is CASSAGPAVSTEAFF.

On this clonotype itself: At one end, the junction sequence differs from germline, possibly due to a read error. This chain links TRBV6-1 with TRBJ1-2; D is possibly TRBD1 (6 bases). CDR1 MNHNS and CDR2 SASEGT come from the germline V gene. The CDR3 length is 14 residues. The CDR3 reads CASSPPQGNYGYTF. The DNA of the CDR3 is TGCGCCAGCAGTCCACCGCAGGGGAACTATGGCTACACCTTC.

This clonotype has at least ten counts. The gene calls are TRBV4-3 and TRBJ1-1; maybe TRBD1 (5 bases). The CDR3 totals 14 residues. Germline V gene sequence: CDR1 LGHNA, CDR2 YSLEER. With 1 base removed from V and 11 bases from J, the gap between germline ends came to 17 bases. The CDR3 nucleotides read TGCGCCAGCAGCCAAGGGAGGGCAGGGCGGGAGGCTTTCTTT. Translated: CASSQGRAGREAFF.

This clonotype was observed at least ten times. CDR3 protein: CASSMTAGGYEQYF. The CDR3, as DNA: TGTGCCAGCAGTATGACGGCGGGTGGCTACGAGCAGTACTTC. This chain uses TRBV6-1 with TRBJ2-7; TRBD2 might be the D (5 bases). V lost 5 bases and J 3 bases, leaving 14 bases between the germline ends. This CDR3 region has 14 residues. CDR1 is MNHNS, CDR2 SASEGT, per germline.